These 30 T cell receptor beta chains came from one sample sequenced in a study of control samples from healthy donors and cancer patients. Sequencing was performed with immunoSEQ multiplex PCR; in TCRdb, only in-frame clones are kept and a portion is missing. The data contain some 71,000 clones, 87% of them singletons. The sequencing sample was made of PBMCs. These receptors were taken from a woman aged 45-65 years with head and neck cancer.

The chain employs TRBV25-1 and TRBJ1-5; D is unclear. V gave up 3 bases and J gave up 2 bases, with 17 bases separating them. The CDR3 runs to 17 residues. Germline CDR1 is MGHDK and CDR2 is SYGVNS. CDR3: CASSDLTGRTGNQPQHF. CDR3 bases: TGTGCCAGCAGTGACCTGACCGGGAGGACGGGCAATCAGCCCCAGCATTTT.

Notes on this clone: Other DNA variants within this sample encode the same CDR3. The chain links TRBV9 to TRBJ2-7; 8 bases fit TRBD2. V shed 2 bases, J shed 0 bases, and the junction held 4 bases outside the gene matches. Looked up from germline, CDR1 is SGDLS and CDR2 is YYNGEE. CDR3 length equals 15 residues. DNA for the CDR3: TGTGCCAGCAGCGTCGGACTAGCCAGCTCCTACGAGCAGTACTTC. It is translated as CASSVGLASSYEQYF.

CDR3 sequence (DNA): TGTGCCAGCAGTGGCCCGACAGTCGACTATGGCTACACCTTC. It encodes CASSGPTVDYGYTF. The V call is TRBV25-1, the J call TRBJ1-2, with D possibly TRBD1 on 5 matching bases. Germline V CDR1 and CDR2: MGHDK, SYGVNS. CDR3 length equals 14 residues. V was shortened by 4 bases and J by 3 bases, with 12 bases between the two germline ends.

The genes are TRBV7-8 and TRBJ2-3; D gene ambiguous. V lost 3 bases and J lost 2, with 15 bases in between. The CDR3 is 16 residues long. Germline values: CDR1 SGHVS, CDR2 FQNEAQ. The CDR3 DNA reads TGTGCCAGCAGCTTCCAACCGGGTCGGGTCACAGATACGCAGTATTTT. Amino acid sequence: CASSFQPGRVTDTQYF.

Here the CDR3 DNA reads TGTGCCTGGACCTCCCGGGGTGGAACTGAAGCTTTCTTT. Amino acids: CAWTSRGGTEAFF. The chain employs TRBV30 and TRBJ1-1, with D hard to call. The V end lost 4 bases, the J end lost 5 bases, and 14 bases lay between the germline ends. Per germline, CDR1 GTSNPN and CDR2 SVGIG (reference sequence). CDR3 length equals 13 residues.

This clone is labeled as medium-sized (0.01 to 0.1%). V and J are TRBV4-2 and TRBJ2-7; D uncertain. The CDR3 is 12 residues long. V gave up 1 base and J gave up 6 bases, with 7 bases separating them. Per germline, CDR1 LGHNA and CDR2 YNFKEQ. CDR3 residues: CASSQVNSEQYF. The DNA for the CDR3 is TGTGCCAGCAGCCAAGTTAACAGCGAGCAGTACTTC.

This clone was seen just once. The chain links TRBV11-2 to TRBJ2-7; the match to TRBD1 covers 7 bases. Germline V CDR1 and CDR2: SGHAT, FQNNGV. The CDR3 has 13 residues. V shed 5 bases, J shed 3 bases, and the junction held 4 bases outside the gene matches. CDR3 amino acids: CASSGTAFYEQYF. The CDR3 DNA reads TGTGCCAGCAGCGGGACAGCCTTCTACGAGCAGTACTTC.

The CDR3 is CASSFTSGTGNEKLFF. CDR3 DNA: TGTGCCAGCAGTTTTACTTCTGGGACGGGAAATGAAAAACTGTTTTTT. The chain has TRBV28 and TRBJ1-4; the D gene is possibly TRBD1 (5 bases). V was cut by 3 bases and J by 5 bases, with 16 bases left in between. The CDR3 consists of 16 residues. Germline CDR1 and CDR2: MDHEN and SYDVKM.

V and J are TRBV7-9 and TRBJ1-5; possible D gene TRBD1, 6 bases. The CDR3 loop spans 15 amino acids. Per germline, CDR1 SEHNR and CDR2 FQNEAQ (reference sequence). Trimming removed 3 bases from V and 5 bases from J, with 14 bases in between. CDR3 amino acids: CASSFRRGGDQPQHF. The DNA for the CDR3 is TGTGCCAGCAGCTTTCGCAGGGGTGGGGATCAGCCCCAGCATTTT.

V gene TRBV3-1 (or the pseudogene TRBV3-2) combines with J gene TRBJ1-2; D not certain. The CDR3 covers 14 residues. The germline V gene encodes CDR1 LGHDT and CDR2 YNNKEL (reference sequence). V lost 2 bases and J 4 bases, leaving 11 bases between the germline ends. The CDR3 region is CASSQRNRIYGYTF. The CDR3, as DNA: TGTGCCAGCAGCCAACGGAACCGAATCTATGGCTACACCTTC.

The V call is TRBV5-5, the J call TRBJ2-7; possibly TRBD1 or TRBD2 for D (6 bases each). V was trimmed by 0 bases and J by 0 bases, leaving 10 bases between them. Germline assignment: CDR1 SGHKS and CDR2 YYEKEE (reference sequence). The CDR3 extends over 15 amino acids. This chain's CDR3 is CASSLEGGLSYEQYF. CDR3 DNA sequence: TGTGCCAGCAGCTTGGAGGGGGGCCTCTCCTACGAGCAGTACTTC.

The chain links TRBV28 to TRBJ1-2; D remains unclear. The CDR3 extends over 16 amino acids. Trimming left V 3 bases short and J 4 bases short, with 18 bases between. Germline CDR1 is MDHEN and CDR2 is SYDVKM. Here the CDR3 DNA reads TGTGCCAGCAGTTTCTCCCGACACACGGCGTTCTATGGCTACACCTTC. Translated, it gives CASSFSRHTAFYGYTF.

CDR3 bases: TGTGCCATCAATTCCGGGGTTTCACCCCTCCACTTT. It yields the protein CAINSGVSPLHF. J is TRBJ1-6 and V is TRBV10-3, with D unclear. The germline V and J ends were trimmed by 7 bases and 9 bases, with 10 bases remaining between them. Germline V lookup: CDR1 ENHRY, CDR2 SYGVKD. The CDR3 spans 12 residues.

This chain uses TRBV5-6 with TRBJ1-5; tentatively, D is TRBD1 (6 bases). Looked up from germline, CDR1 is SGHDT and CDR2 is YYEEEE. The CDR3 covers 14 residues. Trimming shortened V by 0 bases and J by 4 bases, and 8 bases separated the two germline ends. The CDR3, as DNA: TGTGCCAGCAGCTTGGGGGGGCGGAATCAGCCCCAGCATTTT. Translating it yields CASSLGGRNQPQHF.

The chain employs TRBV5-1 and TRBJ1-3, with 7 bases fitting TRBD1. With V trimmed by 0 bases and J by 2 bases, 5 bases remained unmatched. The CDR3 is 16 residues long. Germline CDR1 SGHRS, CDR2 YFSETQ. In nucleotides, the CDR3 is TGCGCCAGCAGCTTGGGAGAGGGGGCGGCTGGAAACACCATATATTTT. Protein: CASSLGEGAAGNTIYF.

The V call is TRBV9, the J call TRBJ2-3; 8 bases are shared with TRBD1. The trim removed 4 bases at V and 2 bases at J, leaving 6 bases unmatched. CDR3 length: 15 residues. Germline CDR1 SGDLS, CDR2 YYNGEE. CDR3 protein: CASSPQTGATDTQYF. Here the CDR3 DNA reads TGTGCCAGCAGCCCCCAGACAGGGGCCACAGATACGCAGTATTTT.

The rearrangement uses TRBV7-6 and TRBJ2-1; 10 nucleotides agree with TRBD2. CDR3 length: 14 residues. From germline, CDR1 is SGHVS and CDR2 FNYEAQ. The J segment lost 15 bases and the V segment lost 0 bases, leaving 8 bases of the junction unmatched. The DNA of the CDR3 is TGTGCCAGCAGCTTAGCTAGCGGGGGGTCATTAGTGTTCTTC. Protein sequence: CASSLASGGSLVFF.

This clone occurred once. The chain has TRBV7-2 and TRBJ2-2; D is unresolved. This CDR3 region has 15 residues. Germline V gene lookup returns CDR1 SGHTA and CDR2 FQGNSA. V gave up 2 bases and J gave up 4 bases, with 11 bases separating them. Here the CDR3 DNA reads TGTGCCAGCAGCTTATTTGCGACGTCCACCGGGGAGCTGTTTTTT. Protein: CASSLFATSTGELFF.

The gene calls are TRBV27 and TRBJ2-3; 12 bases are a match to TRBD1. The V and J ends lost 5 bases and 3 bases, in that order; junction bases with no gene match: 6. CDR3 size: 16 residues. Germline V gene lookup returns CDR1 MNHEY and CDR2 SMNVEV (reference sequence). CDR3 amino acids: CASSRGTGGATDTQYF. The CDR3 nucleotides are TGTGCCAGCAGTCGGGGGACAGGGGGCGCGACAGATACGCAGTATTTT.

The chain uses TRBV19 and TRBJ2-1; 7 nucleotides match TRBD1. Germline CDR1 reads LNHDA; CDR2 reads SQIVND (reference sequence). V lost 1 base and J lost 3; bases outside the gene matches: 12. The CDR3 length is 18 residues. The CDR3 here is CASSIGKGAHVRYNEQFF. For the CDR3, the DNA is TGTGCCAGTAGTATAGGGAAGGGGGCCCACGTCCGCTACAATGAGCAGTTCTTC.

The chain has TRBV30 and TRBJ2-1; D is possibly TRBD1 (5 bases). Germline assignment: CDR1 GTSNPN and CDR2 SVGIG (reference sequence). V dropped 3 bases and J dropped 8 bases, with 8 bases sitting between them. CDR3 size: 11 residues. The CDR3 DNA reads TGTGCCTGGAGCCCAGGGTATGAGCAGTTCTTC. This codes for CAWSPGYEQFF.

The J gene is TRBJ2-5, the V gene TRBV28; 8 nucleotides line up with TRBD2. CDR1 MDHEN and CDR2 SYDVKM come from the germline V gene. V dropped 2 bases and J dropped 6; count of bases not matched to a gene: 5. The CDR3 contains 14 residues. The CDR3 nucleotides are TGTGCCAGCAGTTTAGCGGGGGGCTCTAAGACCCAGTACTTC. Translation: CASSLAGGSKTQYF.

This clone was counted between two and nine times. J is TRBJ1-4 and V is TRBV4-3, with 7 bases identical to TRBD1. From germline, CDR1 is LGHNA and CDR2 YSLEER. The CDR3 runs 15 residues. The V segment lost 4 bases and the J segment 1 base; nucleotides outside the gene matches: 3. CDR3 sequence reads: CASSRAGGTNEKLFF. DNA of the CDR3: TGCGCCAGCAGCCGAGCAGGGGGAACTAATGAAAAACTGTTTTTT.

The V and J genes are TRBV7-3 and TRBJ2-1; the D is unclear. CDR1 is SGHTA, CDR2 FQGTGA, per germline. V was clipped by 5 bases and J by 0 bases, with 11 bases between them. The CDR3 contains 15 residues. For the CDR3, the DNA is TGTGCCAGCAGCCCGCTAATGAGCTCCTACAATGAGCAGTTCTTC. Its protein is CASSPLMSSYNEQFF.

This clone was observed a single time. The chain employs TRBV28 and TRBJ1-1, with D perhaps matching TRBD1 (5 bases). The CDR3 length is 13 residues. CDR1 MDHEN and CDR2 SYDVKM come from the germline V gene. Between the trimmed V and J ends, which lost 3 bases and 4 bases, there was a span of 9 bases. The CDR3 region is CASSFIRVTEAFF. In DNA form, the CDR3 reads TGTGCCAGCAGTTTTATCAGGGTCACTGAAGCTTTCTTT.

This chain uses TRBV7-2 with TRBJ1-3; 9 bases align to TRBD1. After removal of 3 bases from V and 5 bases from J, the junction contained 5 bases not matched to a gene. The CDR3 runs to 15 residues. In germline, CDR1 is SGHTA, CDR2 FQGNSA. DNA for the CDR3: TGTGCCAGCAGCTTTACACAGGGGGCCAGAAACACCATATATTTT. Its protein product is CASSFTQGARNTIYF.

The chain is built from TRBV27 and TRBJ1-6; 7 nucleotides line up with TRBD1. Unmatched junction bases numbered 8, after V lost 2 bases and J lost 7 bases. This CDR3 is built from 16 residues. Germline V gives CDR1 MNHEY, CDR2 SMNVEV (reference sequence). This CDR3 is CASSLGPTGTNSPLHF. The CDR3 DNA reads as TGTGCCAGCAGTTTAGGCCCGACAGGGACCAATTCACCCCTCCACTTT.

The chain couples TRBV19 to TRBJ1-2; D not certain. The CDR3 has 11 residues. Deletions cut 3 bases from V and 8 bases from J, with 7 bases between. Germline assignment: CDR1 LNHDA and CDR2 SQIVND (reference sequence). The CDR3 protein is CASSIGGGYTF. In DNA, the CDR3 is TGTGCCAGTAGTATCGGAGGGGGCTACACCTTC.

The genes are TRBV6-4 and TRBJ2-1; 10 bases are a match to TRBD1. In germline, CDR1 is MRHNA, CDR2 SNTAGT. Losses at the gene ends were 1 base for V and 7 bases for J; bases not matched to a gene: 4. This CDR3 spans 15 amino acids. The CDR3 region is CASSDWGTGANEQFF. The CDR3 DNA reads as TGTGCCAGCAGTGACTGGGGGACAGGGGCGAATGAGCAGTTCTTC.

V and J are TRBV19 and TRBJ2-7; 9 nucleotides align to TRBD2. The CDR3 totals 16 residues. Germline V gene lookup returns CDR1 LNHDA and CDR2 SQIVND (reference sequence). V gave up 3 bases and J gave up 9 bases; unmatched junction bases: 15. CDR3: CASSISPAGGPQTQYF. The CDR3 DNA reads TGTGCCAGTAGTATCTCCCCGGCGGGGGGGCCCCAAACGCAGTACTTC.